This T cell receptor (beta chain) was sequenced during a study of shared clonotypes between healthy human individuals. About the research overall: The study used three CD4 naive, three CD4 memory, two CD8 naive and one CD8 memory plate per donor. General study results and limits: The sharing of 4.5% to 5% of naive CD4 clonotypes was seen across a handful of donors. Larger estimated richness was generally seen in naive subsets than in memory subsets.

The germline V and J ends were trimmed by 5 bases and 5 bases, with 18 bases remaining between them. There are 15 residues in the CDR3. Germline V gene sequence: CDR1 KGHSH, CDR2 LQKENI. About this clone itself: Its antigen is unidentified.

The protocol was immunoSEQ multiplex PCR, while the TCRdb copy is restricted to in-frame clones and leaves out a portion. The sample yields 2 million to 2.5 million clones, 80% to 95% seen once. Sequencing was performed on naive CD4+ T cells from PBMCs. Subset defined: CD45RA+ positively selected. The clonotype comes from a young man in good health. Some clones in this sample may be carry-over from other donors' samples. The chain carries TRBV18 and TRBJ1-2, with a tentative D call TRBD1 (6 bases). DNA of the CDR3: TGTGCCAGCTCAGCCGGGACACAGGAAACGTATGGCTACACCTTC. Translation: CASSAGTQETYGYTF.